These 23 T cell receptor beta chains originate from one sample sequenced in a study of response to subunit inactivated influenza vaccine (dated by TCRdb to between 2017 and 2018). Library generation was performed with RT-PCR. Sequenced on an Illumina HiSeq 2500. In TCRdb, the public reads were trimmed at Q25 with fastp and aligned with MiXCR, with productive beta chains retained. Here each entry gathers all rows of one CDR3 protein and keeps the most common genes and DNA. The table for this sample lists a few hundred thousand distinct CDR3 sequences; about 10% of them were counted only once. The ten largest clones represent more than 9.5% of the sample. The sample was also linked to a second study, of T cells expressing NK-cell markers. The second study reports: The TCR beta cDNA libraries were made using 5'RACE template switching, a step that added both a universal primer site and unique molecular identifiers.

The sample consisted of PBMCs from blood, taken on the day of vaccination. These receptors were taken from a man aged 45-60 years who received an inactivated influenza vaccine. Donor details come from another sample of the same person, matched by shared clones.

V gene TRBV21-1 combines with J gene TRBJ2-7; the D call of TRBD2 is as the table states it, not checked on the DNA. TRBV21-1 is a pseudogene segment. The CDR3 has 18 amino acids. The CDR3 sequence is CASSKKALADISSYEQYF. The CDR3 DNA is TGTGCCAGCAGCAAAAAAGCACTAGCCGACATAAGCTCCTACGAGCAGTACTTC.

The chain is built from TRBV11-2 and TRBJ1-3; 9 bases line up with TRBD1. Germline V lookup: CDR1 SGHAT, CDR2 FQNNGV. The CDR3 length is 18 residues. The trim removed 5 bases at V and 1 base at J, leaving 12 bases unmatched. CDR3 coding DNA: TGTGCCAGCAGCGTCCGGGACAGGGCCCTTCTATCTGGAAACACCATATATTTT. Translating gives CASSVRDRALLSGNTIYF.

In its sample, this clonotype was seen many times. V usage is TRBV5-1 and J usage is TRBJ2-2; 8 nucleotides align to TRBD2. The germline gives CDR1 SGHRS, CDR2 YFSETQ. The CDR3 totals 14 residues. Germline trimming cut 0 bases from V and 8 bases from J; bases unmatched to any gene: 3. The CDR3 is CASSLETSVGELFF. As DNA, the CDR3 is TGCGCCAGCAGCTTGGAGACTAGCGTGGGGGAGCTGTTTTTT.

CDR3 in amino acids: CASSEWGDLTGTSGDTQYF. The CDR3 coding sequence is TGTGCCAGCAGTGAATGGGGGGACCTAACCGGGACTAGCGGAGATACGCAGTATTTT. The rearrangement joins TRBV25-1 to TRBJ2-3; the match to TRBD2 covers 11 bases. CDR1 and CDR2 (germline): MGHDK, SYGVNS. After removal of 1 base from V and 5 bases from J, the junction contained 14 bases not matched to a gene. The CDR3 is made up of 19 amino acids.

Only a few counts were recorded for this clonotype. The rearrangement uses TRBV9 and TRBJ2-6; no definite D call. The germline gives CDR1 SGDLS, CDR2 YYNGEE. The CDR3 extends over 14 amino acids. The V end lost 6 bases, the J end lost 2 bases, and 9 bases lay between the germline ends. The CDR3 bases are TGTGCCAGCAAACGAGATCCTGGGGCCAACGTCCTGACTTTC. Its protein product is CASKRDPGANVLTF.

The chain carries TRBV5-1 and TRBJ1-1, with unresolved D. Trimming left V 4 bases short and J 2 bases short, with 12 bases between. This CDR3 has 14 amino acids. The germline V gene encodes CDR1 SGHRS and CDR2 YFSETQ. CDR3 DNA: TGCGCCAGCAGCCGGACCCCGGGAAACACTGAAGCTTTCTTT. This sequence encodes CASSRTPGNTEAFF.

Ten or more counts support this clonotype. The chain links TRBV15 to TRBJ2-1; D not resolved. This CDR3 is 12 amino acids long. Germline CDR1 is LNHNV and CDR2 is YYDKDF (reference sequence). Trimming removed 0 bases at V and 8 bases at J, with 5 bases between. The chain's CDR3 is CATSRELDEQFF. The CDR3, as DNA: TGTGCCACCAGCAGAGAGTTGGATGAGCAGTTCTTC.

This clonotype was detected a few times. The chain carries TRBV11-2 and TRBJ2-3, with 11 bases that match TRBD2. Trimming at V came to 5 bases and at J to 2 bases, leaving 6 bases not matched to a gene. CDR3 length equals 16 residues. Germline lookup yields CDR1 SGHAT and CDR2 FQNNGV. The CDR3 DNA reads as TGTGCCAGCAGCAGGGGACTAGCGGATAACACAGATACGCAGTATTTT. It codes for CASSRGLADNTDTQYF.

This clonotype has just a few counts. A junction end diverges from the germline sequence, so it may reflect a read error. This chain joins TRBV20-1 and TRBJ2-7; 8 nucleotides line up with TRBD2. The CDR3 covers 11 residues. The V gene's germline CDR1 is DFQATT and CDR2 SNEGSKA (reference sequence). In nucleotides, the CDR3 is TGCAGTGCTAGTTTTAGCCGGCGGGAGGTCTTC. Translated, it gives CSASFSRREVF.

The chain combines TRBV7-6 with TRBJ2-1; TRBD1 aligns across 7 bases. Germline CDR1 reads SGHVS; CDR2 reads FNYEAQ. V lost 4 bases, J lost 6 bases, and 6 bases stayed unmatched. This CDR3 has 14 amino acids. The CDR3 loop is CASSWGQQSNEQFF. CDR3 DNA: TGTGCCAGCAGCTGGGGACAGCAGAGCAATGAGCAGTTCTTC. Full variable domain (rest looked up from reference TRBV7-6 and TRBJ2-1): GAGVSQSPRYKVTKRGQDVALRCDPISGHVSLYWYRQALGQGPEFLTYFNYEAQQDKSGLPNDRFSAERPEGSISTLTIQRTEQRDSAMYRCASSWGQQSNEQFFGPGTRLTVL.

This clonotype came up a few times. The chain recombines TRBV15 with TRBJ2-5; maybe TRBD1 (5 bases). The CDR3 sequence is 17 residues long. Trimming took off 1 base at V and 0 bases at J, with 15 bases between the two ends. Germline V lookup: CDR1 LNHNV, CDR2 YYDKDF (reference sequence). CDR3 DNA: TGTGCCACCAGCAGAGGGAGCAGGGCACTATACCAAGAGACCCAGTACTTC. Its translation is CATSRGSRALYQETQYF.

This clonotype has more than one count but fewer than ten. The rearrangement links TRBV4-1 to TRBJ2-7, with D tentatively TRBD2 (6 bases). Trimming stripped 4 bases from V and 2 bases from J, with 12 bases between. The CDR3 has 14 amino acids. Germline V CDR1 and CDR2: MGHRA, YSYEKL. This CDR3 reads CASSPGGNPYEQYF. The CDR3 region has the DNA TGCGCCAGCAGCCCCGGGGGTAACCCCTACGAGCAGTACTTC.

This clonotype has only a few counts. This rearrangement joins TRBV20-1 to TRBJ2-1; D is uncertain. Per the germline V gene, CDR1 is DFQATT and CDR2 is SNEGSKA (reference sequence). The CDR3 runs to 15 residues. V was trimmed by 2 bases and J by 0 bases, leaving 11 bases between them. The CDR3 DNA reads TGCAGTGCTAGACAAAAGGACCGCTCCTACAATGAGCAGTTCTTC. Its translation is CSARQKDRSYNEQFF.

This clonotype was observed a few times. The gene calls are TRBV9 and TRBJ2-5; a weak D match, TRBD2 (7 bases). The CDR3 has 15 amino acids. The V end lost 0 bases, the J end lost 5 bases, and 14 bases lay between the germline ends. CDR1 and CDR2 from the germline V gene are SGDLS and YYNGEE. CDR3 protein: CASSVGGGGTETQYF. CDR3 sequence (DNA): TGTGCCAGCAGCGTAGGAGGGGGGGGCACTGAGACCCAGTACTTC.

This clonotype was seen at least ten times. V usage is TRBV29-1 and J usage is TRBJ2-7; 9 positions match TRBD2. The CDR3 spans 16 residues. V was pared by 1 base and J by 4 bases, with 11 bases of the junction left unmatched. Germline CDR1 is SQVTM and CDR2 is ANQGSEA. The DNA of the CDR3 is TGCAGCGTTGAAGGCCTCATTAGCGGGAGTTTATACGAGCAGTACTTC. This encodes CSVEGLISGSLYEQYF.

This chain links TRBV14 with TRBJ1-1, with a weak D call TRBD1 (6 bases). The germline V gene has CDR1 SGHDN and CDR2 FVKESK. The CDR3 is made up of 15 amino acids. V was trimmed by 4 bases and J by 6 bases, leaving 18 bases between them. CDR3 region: CASSLSTAGGPEAFF. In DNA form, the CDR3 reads TGTGCCAGCAGCCTCTCGACGGCCGGGGGGCCTGAAGCTTTCTTT.

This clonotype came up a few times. The CDR3 coding sequence is TGCGCCAGCAGCTCCACAGGGGGCGCGTATTACAATGAGCAGTTCTTC. Encoded protein: CASSSTGGAYYNEQFF. The V and J genes are TRBV5-1 and TRBJ2-1; TRBD1 matches 9 bases. The germline V gene encodes CDR1 SGHRS and CDR2 YFSETQ. There are 16 residues in the CDR3. V was pared by 3 bases and J by 4 bases, with 8 bases of the junction left unmatched.

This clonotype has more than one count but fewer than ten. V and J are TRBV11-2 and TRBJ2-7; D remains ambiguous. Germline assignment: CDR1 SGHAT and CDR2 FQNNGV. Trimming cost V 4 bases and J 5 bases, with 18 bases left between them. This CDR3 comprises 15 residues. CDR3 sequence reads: CASSSLVGFTNEQYF. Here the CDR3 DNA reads TGTGCCAGCAGCTCCCTCGTGGGGTTTACGAACGAGCAGTACTTC. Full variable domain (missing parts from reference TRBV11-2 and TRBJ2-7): EAGVAQSPRYKIIEKRQSVAFWCNPISGHATLYWYQQILGQGPKLLIQFQNNGVVDDSQLPKDRFSAERLKGVDSTLKIQPAKLEDSAVYLCASSSLVGFTNEQYFGPGTRLTVT.

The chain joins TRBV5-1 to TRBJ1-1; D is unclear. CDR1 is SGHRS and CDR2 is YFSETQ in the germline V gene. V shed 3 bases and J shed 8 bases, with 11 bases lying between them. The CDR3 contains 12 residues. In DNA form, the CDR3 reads TGCGCCAGCAGCTGGGGTCTCGGGGAAGCTTTCTTT. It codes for CASSWGLGEAFF.

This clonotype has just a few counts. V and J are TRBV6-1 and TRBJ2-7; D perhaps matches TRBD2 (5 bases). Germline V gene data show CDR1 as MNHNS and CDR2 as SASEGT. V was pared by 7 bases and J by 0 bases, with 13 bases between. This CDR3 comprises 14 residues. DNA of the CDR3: TGTGCCAGCACCAAAGGTCGGGACTCCTACGAGCAGTACTTC. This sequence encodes CASTKGRDSYEQYF.

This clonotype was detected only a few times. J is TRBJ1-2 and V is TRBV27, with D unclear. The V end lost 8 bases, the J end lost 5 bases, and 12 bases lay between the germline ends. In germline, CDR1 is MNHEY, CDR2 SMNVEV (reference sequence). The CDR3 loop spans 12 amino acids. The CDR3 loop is CASLNPPYGYTF. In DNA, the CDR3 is TGTGCCAGCTTGAACCCCCCGTATGGCTACACCTTC.

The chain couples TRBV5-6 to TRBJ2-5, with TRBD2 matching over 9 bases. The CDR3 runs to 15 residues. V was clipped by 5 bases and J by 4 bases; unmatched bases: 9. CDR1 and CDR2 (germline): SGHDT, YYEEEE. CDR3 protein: CASSRSSGAGETQYF. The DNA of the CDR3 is TGTGCCAGCAGTCGGTCTAGCGGGGCGGGAGAGACCCAGTACTTC.

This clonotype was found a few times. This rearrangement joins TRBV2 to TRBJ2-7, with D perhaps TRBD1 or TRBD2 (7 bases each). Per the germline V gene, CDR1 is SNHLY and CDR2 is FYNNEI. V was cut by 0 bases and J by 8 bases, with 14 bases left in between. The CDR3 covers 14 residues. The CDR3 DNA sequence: TGTGCCAGCAGTGAAGCCGGCAGGGGGGGGAAGCAGTACTTC. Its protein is CASSEAGRGGKQYF.